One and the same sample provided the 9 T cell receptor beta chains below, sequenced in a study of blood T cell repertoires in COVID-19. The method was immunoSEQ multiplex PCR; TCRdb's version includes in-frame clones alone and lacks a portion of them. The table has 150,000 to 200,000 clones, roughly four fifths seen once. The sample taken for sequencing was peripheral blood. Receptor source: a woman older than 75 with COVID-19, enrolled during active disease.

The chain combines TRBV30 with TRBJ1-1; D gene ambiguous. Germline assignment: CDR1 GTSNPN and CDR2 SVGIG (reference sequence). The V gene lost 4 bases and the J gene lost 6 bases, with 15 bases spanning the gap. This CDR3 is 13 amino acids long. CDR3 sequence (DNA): TGTGCCTGGAATCGGGGAATGAGGGCTGAAGCTTTCTTT. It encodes CAWNRGMRAEAFF.

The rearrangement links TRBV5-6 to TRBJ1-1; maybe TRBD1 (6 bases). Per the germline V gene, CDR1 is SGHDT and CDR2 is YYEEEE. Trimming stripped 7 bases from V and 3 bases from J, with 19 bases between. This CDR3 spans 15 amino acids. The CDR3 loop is CASHQARGQDTEAFF. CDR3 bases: TGTGCCAGCCATCAGGCGCGGGGGCAGGACACTGAAGCTTTCTTT.

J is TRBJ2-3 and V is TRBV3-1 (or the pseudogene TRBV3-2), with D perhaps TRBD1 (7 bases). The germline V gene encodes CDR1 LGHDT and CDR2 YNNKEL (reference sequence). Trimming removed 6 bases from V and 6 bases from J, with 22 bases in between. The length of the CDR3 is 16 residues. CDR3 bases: TGTGCCAGCAGTAGAATCCGGGACAGCCGGGGGGATACGCAGTATTTT. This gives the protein CASSRIRDSRGDTQYF.

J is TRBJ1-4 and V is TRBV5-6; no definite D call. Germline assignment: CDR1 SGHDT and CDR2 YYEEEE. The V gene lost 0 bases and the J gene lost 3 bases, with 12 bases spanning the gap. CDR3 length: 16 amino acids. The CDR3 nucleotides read TGTGCCAGCAGCTTGGCCTCTTTAGTCCCTAATGAAAAACTGTTTTTT. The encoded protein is CASSLASLVPNEKLFF.

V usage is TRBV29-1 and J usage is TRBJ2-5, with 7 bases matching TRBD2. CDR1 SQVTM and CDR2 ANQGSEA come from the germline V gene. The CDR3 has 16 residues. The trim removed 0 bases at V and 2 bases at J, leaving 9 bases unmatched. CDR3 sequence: CSVEDPNGRRQETQYF. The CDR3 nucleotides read TGCAGCGTTGAAGATCCGAACGGGAGGAGACAAGAGACCCAGTACTTC.

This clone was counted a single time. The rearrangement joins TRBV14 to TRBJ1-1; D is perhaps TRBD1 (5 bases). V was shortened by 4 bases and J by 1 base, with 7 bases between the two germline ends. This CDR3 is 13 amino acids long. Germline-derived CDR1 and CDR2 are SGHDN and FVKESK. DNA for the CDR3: TGTGCCAGCAGCCGGACAAGGAACACTGAAGCTTTCTTT. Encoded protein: CASSRTRNTEAFF.

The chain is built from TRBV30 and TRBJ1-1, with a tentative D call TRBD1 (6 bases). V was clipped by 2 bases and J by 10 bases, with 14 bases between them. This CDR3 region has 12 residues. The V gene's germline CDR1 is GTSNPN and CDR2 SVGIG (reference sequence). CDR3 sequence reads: CAWSFSRGGAFF. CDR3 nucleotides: TGTGCCTGGAGTTTTTCCCGAGGGGGAGCTTTCTTT. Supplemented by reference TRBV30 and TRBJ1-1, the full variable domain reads SQTIHQWPATLVQPVGSPLSLECTVEGTSNPNLYWYRQAAGRGLQLLFYSVGIGQISSEVPQNLSASRPQDRQFILSSKKLLLSDSGFYLCAWSFSRGGAFFGQGTRLTVV.

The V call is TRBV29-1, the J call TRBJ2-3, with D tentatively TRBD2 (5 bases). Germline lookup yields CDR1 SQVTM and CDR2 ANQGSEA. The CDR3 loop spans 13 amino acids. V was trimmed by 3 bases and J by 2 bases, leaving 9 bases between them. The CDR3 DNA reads TGCAGCGTTGAGAGTCTAGCCACAGATACGCAGTATTTT. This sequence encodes CSVESLATDTQYF.

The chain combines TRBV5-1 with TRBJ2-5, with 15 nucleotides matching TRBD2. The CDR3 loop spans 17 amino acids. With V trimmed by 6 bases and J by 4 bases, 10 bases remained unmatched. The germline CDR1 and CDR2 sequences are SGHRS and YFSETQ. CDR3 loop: CASILGLAGGPGETQYF. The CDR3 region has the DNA TGCGCCAGCATCCTAGGACTAGCGGGAGGGCCGGGAGAGACCCAGTACTTC. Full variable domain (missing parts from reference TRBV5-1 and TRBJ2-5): KAGVTQTPRYLIKTRGQQVTLSCSPISGHRSVSWYQQTPGQGLQFLFEYFSETQRNKGNFPGRFSGRQFSNSRSEMNVSTLELGDSALYLCASILGLAGGPGETQYFGPGTRLLVL.